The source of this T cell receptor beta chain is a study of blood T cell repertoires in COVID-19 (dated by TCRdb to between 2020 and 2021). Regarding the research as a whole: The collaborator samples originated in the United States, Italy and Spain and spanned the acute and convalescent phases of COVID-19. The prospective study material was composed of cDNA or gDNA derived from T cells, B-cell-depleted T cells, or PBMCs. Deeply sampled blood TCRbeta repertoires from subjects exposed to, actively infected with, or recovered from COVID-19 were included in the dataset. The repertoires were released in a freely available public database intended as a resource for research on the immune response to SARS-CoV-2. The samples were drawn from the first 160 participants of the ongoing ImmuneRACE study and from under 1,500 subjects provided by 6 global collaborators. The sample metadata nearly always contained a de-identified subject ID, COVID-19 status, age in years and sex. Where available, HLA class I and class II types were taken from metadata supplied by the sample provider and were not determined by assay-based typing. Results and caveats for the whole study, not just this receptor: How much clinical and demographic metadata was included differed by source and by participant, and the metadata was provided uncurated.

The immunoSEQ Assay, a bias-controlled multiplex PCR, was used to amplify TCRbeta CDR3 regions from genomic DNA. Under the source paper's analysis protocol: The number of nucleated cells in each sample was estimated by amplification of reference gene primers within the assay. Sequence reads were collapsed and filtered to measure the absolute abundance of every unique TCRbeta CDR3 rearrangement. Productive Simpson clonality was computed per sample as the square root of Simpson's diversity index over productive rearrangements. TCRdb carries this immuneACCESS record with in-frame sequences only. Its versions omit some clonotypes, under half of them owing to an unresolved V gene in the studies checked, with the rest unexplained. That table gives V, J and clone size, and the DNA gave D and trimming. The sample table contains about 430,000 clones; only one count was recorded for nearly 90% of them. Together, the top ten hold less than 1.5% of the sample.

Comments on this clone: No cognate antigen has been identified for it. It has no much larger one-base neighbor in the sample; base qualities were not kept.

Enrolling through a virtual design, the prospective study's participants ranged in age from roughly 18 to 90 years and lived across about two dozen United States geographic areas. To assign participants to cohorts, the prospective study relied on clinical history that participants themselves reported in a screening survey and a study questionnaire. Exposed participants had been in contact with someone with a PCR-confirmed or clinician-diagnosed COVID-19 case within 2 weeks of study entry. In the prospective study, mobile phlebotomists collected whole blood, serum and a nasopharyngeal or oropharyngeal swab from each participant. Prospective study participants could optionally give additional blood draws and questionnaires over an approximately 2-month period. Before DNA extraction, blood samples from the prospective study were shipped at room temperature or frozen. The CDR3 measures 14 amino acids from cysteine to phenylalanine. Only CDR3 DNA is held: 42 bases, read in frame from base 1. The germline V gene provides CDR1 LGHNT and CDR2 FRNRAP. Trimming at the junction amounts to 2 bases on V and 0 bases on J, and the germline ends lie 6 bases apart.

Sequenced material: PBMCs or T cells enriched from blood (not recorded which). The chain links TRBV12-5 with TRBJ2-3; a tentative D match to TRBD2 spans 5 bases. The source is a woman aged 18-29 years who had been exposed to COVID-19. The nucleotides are TGTGCTAGTGGTTTGTCGGGGAGCACAGATACGCAGTATTTT. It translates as CASGLSGSTDTQYF.